The rows below give T cell receptor beta chains drawn from one sample of a study of sequential checkpoint blockade in melanoma. The assay was immunoSEQ multiplex PCR, and TCRdb's table has in-frame clones only and misses some. The data show 25,000 to 30,000 clones, with 70% to 85% seen just once and approximately 12% held by the top ten. The sequencing here drew on CD8+ T cells sorted from blood (inferred from file names), taken from a patient given nivolumab and ipilimumab in sequence. The receptor set was obtained from a human donor with melanoma. Both conserved end residues are part of each CDR3. The D gene is left open where the match is weak. The listing skips clone size in some rows; elsewhere it reads once, few, many or a size class.

CDR3 length: 15; D gene: .; V gene: TRBV19; clone size: .; J gene: TRBJ2-1; CDR3 protein: CASSRRGSSYNEQFF; CDR3 DNA: TGTGCCAGTAGTAGACGAGGTAGCTCCTACAATGAGCAGTTCTTC
CDR3 length: 12; D gene: .; V gene: TRBV19; clone size: .; J gene: TRBJ1-2; CDR3 protein: CASSYGAGGYTF; CDR3 DNA: TGTGCCAGTAGTTATGGGGCTGGAGGCTACACCTTC
CDR3 length: 15; D gene: .; V gene: TRBV4-3; clone size: .; J gene: TRBJ2-7; CDR3 protein: CASSQSRRIPYEQYF; CDR3 DNA: TGCGCCAGCAGCCAGAGTCGGAGGATACCCTACGAGCAGTACTTC
CDR3 length: 15; D gene: TRBD2; V gene: TRBV10-3; clone size: .; J gene: TRBJ2-1; CDR3 protein: CAISEEGGGAGEQFF; CDR3 DNA: TGTGCCATCAGTGAGGAGGGCGGGGGGGCAGGTGAGCAGTTCTTC
CDR3 length: 15; D gene: TRBD2; V gene: TRBV6-1; clone size: .; J gene: TRBJ2-7; CDR3 protein: CASSEGLGRGYEQYF; CDR3 DNA: TGTGCCAGCAGTGAGGGACTAGGGCGAGGCTACGAGCAGTACTTC
CDR3 length: 14; D gene: TRBD1; V gene: TRBV11-2; clone size: once; J gene: TRBJ1-4; CDR3 protein: CASSTGTGARKLFF; CDR3 DNA: TGTGCCAGCAGCACTGGGACAGGGGCGCGAAAACTGTTTTTT
CDR3 length: 11; D gene: .; V gene: TRBV29-1; clone size: .; J gene: TRBJ1-2; CDR3 protein: CSVPQGNGYTF; CDR3 DNA: TGCAGCGTACCCCAGGGGAATGGCTACACCTTC
CDR3 length: 10; D gene: TRBD2; V gene: TRBV27; clone size: .; J gene: TRBJ2-3; CDR3 protein: CASGEGTQYF; CDR3 DNA: TGTGCCAGCGGGGAGGGTACGCAGTATTTT
CDR3 length: 14; D gene: TRBD1; V gene: TRBV6-1; clone size: .; J gene: TRBJ2-5; CDR3 protein: CASGTGAFQETQYF; CDR3 DNA: TGTGCCAGTGGGACAGGGGCATTCCAAGAGACCCAGTACTTC
CDR3 length: 13; D gene: .; V gene: TRBV4-1; clone size: .; J gene: TRBJ1-2; CDR3 protein: CASSKTGGHGYTF; CDR3 DNA: TGCGCCAGCAGCAAGACAGGTGGACATGGCTACACCTTC
CDR3 length: 11; D gene: TRBD1; V gene: TRBV10-3; clone size: .; J gene: TRBJ2-7; CDR3 protein: CAINTQGALYF; CDR3 DNA: TGTGCCATCAACACACAGGGGGCGTTGTACTTC
CDR3 length: 16; D gene: TRBD1; V gene: TRBV7-3; clone size: .; J gene: TRBJ2-5; CDR3 protein: CASSPTTGASRETQYF; CDR3 DNA: TGTGCCAGCAGCCCCACGACAGGGGCGAGTAGGGAGACCCAGTACTTC
CDR3 length: 15; D gene: TRBD1; V gene: TRBV27; clone size: .; J gene: TRBJ1-3; CDR3 protein: CASSLSGGTGNTIYF; CDR3 DNA: TGTGCCAGCAGTTTATCAGGGGGCACTGGAAACACCATATATTTT
CDR3 length: 14; D gene: .; V gene: TRBV5-1; clone size: .; J gene: TRBJ2-7; CDR3 protein: CASSSGTSHYEQYF; CDR3 DNA: TGCGCCAGCAGCTCCGGGACAAGTCACTACGAGCAGTACTTC
CDR3 length: 17; D gene: TRBD2; V gene: TRBV7-9; clone size: few; J gene: TRBJ2-1; CDR3 protein: CASSSAGTRDPYGEQFF; CDR3 DNA: TGTGCCAGCAGCTCCGCCGGGACTAGGGACCCCTATGGTGAGCAGTTCTTC
CDR3 length: 14; D gene: TRBD2; V gene: TRBV6-1; clone size: .; J gene: TRBJ2-3; CDR3 protein: CASRGSSGGNTQYF; CDR3 DNA: TGTGCCAGCAGGGGGTCCAGCGGGGGGAATACGCAGTATTTT
CDR3 length: 14; D gene: .; V gene: TRBV19; clone size: .; J gene: TRBJ2-7; CDR3 protein: CASSAGNSPYEQYF; CDR3 DNA: TGTGCCAGTAGTGCAGGTAACAGCCCCTACGAGCAGTACTTC
CDR3 length: 15; D gene: TRBD1; V gene: TRBV9; clone size: .; J gene: TRBJ2-7; CDR3 protein: CASSVRDRRTYEQYF; CDR3 DNA: TGTGCCAGCAGCGTTCGGGACAGGAGGACCTACGAGCAGTACTTC
CDR3 length: 12; D gene: .; V gene: TRBV7-9; clone size: many; J gene: TRBJ1-1; CDR3 protein: CASSLGISEAFF; CDR3 DNA: TGTGCCAGCAGCTTGGGCATCTCCGAAGCTTTCTTT
CDR3 length: 15; D gene: .; V gene: TRBV5-1; clone size: .; J gene: TRBJ1-2; CDR3 protein: CASSPALTGPYGYTF; CDR3 DNA: TGCGCCAGCAGCCCGGCATTGACAGGTCCCTATGGCTACACCTTC
CDR3 length: 15; D gene: TRBD1; V gene: TRBV5-1; clone size: .; J gene: TRBJ2-3; CDR3 protein: CASSFNGQGTDTQYF; CDR3 DNA: TGCGCCAGCAGCTTCAATGGACAGGGAACAGATACGCAGTATTTT
CDR3 length: 15; D gene: TRBD2; V gene: TRBV5-4; clone size: .; J gene: TRBJ2-7; CDR3 protein: CASRSTSGPVYEQYF; CDR3 DNA: TGTGCCAGCAGGTCTACTAGCGGGCCAGTCTACGAGCAGTACTTC
CDR3 length: 12; D gene: .; V gene: TRBV7-9; clone size: once; J gene: TRBJ2-1; CDR3 protein: CASSLGPGYQFF; CDR3 DNA: TGTGCCAGCAGCTTAGGTCCGGGATACCAGTTCTTC
CDR3 length: 12; D gene: .; V gene: TRBV19; clone size: few; J gene: TRBJ1-5; CDR3 protein: CASTTGNQPQHF; CDR3 DNA: TGTGCCAGTACAACAGGGAATCAGCCCCAGCATTTT
CDR3 length: 16; D gene: TRBD2; V gene: TRBV7-2; clone size: .; J gene: TRBJ2-5; CDR3 protein: CASRPGTSGGQETQYF; CDR3 DNA: TGTGCCAGCAGACCTGGGACTAGCGGGGGGCAAGAGACCCAGTACTTC
CDR3 length: 12; D gene: .; V gene: TRBV5-1; clone size: .; J gene: TRBJ2-7; CDR3 protein: CASSNGGYEQYF; CDR3 DNA: TGCGCCAGCAGCAACGGGGGCTACGAGCAGTACTTC
CDR3 length: 13; D gene: .; V gene: TRBV9; clone size: medium-sized; J gene: TRBJ1-5; CDR3 protein: CASSVAGNQPQHF; CDR3 DNA: TGTGCCAGCAGCGTAGCAGGCAATCAGCCCCAGCATTTT
CDR3 length: 15; D gene: TRBD2; V gene: TRBV5-4; clone size: .; J gene: TRBJ2-3; CDR3 protein: CASRRDAGGTDTQYF; CDR3 DNA: TGTGCCAGCAGGAGAGACGCGGGGGGCACAGATACGCAGTATTTT
CDR3 length: 18; D gene: .; V gene: TRBV5-1; clone size: .; J gene: TRBJ1-1; CDR3 protein: CASTLLDSSLVSDTEAFF; CDR3 DNA: TGCGCCAGCACCCTCCTCGACAGCTCCTTGGTCTCGGACACTGAAGCTTTCTTT
CDR3 length: 15; D gene: TRBD2; V gene: TRBV7-8; clone size: .; J gene: TRBJ2-7; CDR3 protein: CASGIAGGTYYEQYF; CDR3 DNA: TGTGCCAGCGGAATAGCGGGCGGAACGTATTACGAGCAGTACTTC
CDR3 length: 19; D gene: .; V gene: TRBV28; clone size: .; J gene: TRBJ2-5; CDR3 protein: CASSLRESGSRGSQETQYF; CDR3 DNA: TGTGCCAGCAGTTTAAGAGAGTCGGGGTCTAGGGGGAGCCAAGAGACCCAGTACTTC
CDR3 length: 14; D gene: TRBD2; V gene: TRBV6-1; clone size: .; J gene: TRBJ2-4; CDR3 protein: CASSDLAGEGIQYF; CDR3 DNA: TGTGCCAGCAGTGATTTGGCGGGGGAGGGGATTCAGTACTTC
CDR3 length: 15; D gene: .; V gene: TRBV29-1; clone size: .; J gene: TRBJ1-4; CDR3 protein: CSVGIRDKPNEKLFF; CDR3 DNA: TGCAGCGTTGGGATCCGGGACAAGCCTAATGAAAAACTGTTTTTT
CDR3 length: 15; D gene: TRBD1; V gene: TRBV6-4; clone size: .; J gene: TRBJ2-1; CDR3 protein: CASSDSGTEYNEQFF; CDR3 DNA: TGTGCCAGCAGTGACTCCGGGACAGAATACAATGAGCAGTTCTTC
CDR3 length: 18; D gene: TRBD2; V gene: TRBV7-9; clone size: .; J gene: TRBJ2-5; CDR3 protein: CASSSAGTSGGFVKTQYF; CDR3 DNA: TGTGCCAGCAGCTCTGCCGGGACTAGCGGGGGGTTTGTGAAGACCCAGTACTTC
CDR3 length: 16; D gene: TRBD2; V gene: TRBV15; clone size: few; J gene: TRBJ2-7; CDR3 protein: CATSRSTGGSSYEQYF; CDR3 DNA: TGTGCCACCAGCAGATCGACCGGGGGGAGCTCCTACGAGCAGTACTTC
CDR3 length: 13; D gene: TRBD2; V gene: TRBV6-1; clone size: .; J gene: TRBJ2-5; CDR3 protein: CASSGSGGKTQYF; CDR3 DNA: TGTGCCAGCAGTGGTAGCGGGGGGAAGACCCAGTACTTC
CDR3 length: 14; D gene: TRBD1; V gene: TRBV28; clone size: .; J gene: TRBJ1-5; CDR3 protein: CASSLGQGVQPQHF; CDR3 DNA: TGTGCCAGCAGTCTCGGACAGGGGGTTCAGCCCCAGCATTTT
CDR3 length: 15; D gene: .; V gene: TRBV13; clone size: .; J gene: TRBJ1-6; CDR3 protein: CASSLGLGGSSPLHF; CDR3 DNA: TGTGCCAGCAGCTTAGGATTGGGGGGAAGTTCACCCCTCCACTTT
CDR3 length: 13; D gene: TRBD1; V gene: TRBV2; clone size: .; J gene: TRBJ2-7; CDR3 protein: CASGGQGSYEQYF; CDR3 DNA: TGTGCCAGCGGGGGACAGGGCTCCTACGAGCAGTACTTC
CDR3 length: 15; D gene: TRBD1; V gene: TRBV28; clone size: .; J gene: TRBJ2-7; CDR3 protein: CASRQGTAFSYEQYF; CDR3 DNA: TGTGCCAGCAGACAGGGGACAGCCTTCTCCTACGAGCAGTACTTC
CDR3 length: 14; D gene: .; V gene: TRBV9; clone size: .; J gene: TRBJ1-1; CDR3 protein: CASSSGLTLGEAFF; CDR3 DNA: TGTGCCAGCAGCTCCGGACTCACCCTAGGGGAAGCTTTCTTT
CDR3 length: 15; D gene: .; V gene: TRBV27; clone size: .; J gene: TRBJ2-7; CDR3 protein: CASYPSAGESYEQYF; CDR3 DNA: TGTGCCAGTTACCCCAGTGCCGGGGAATCTTACGAGCAGTACTTC
CDR3 length: 15; D gene: TRBD1; V gene: TRBV6-1; clone size: medium-sized; J gene: TRBJ2-3; CDR3 protein: CASNSGTGDTDTQYF; CDR3 DNA: TGTGCCAGCAACTCCGGGACAGGGGACACAGATACGCAGTATTTT
CDR3 length: 16; D gene: TRBD2; V gene: TRBV6-1; clone size: .; J gene: TRBJ2-7; CDR3 protein: CASSEGTSGGVYEQYF; CDR3 DNA: TGTGCCAGCAGTGAAGGTACTAGCGGGGGGGTCTACGAGCAGTACTTC
CDR3 length: 14; D gene: TRBD1; V gene: TRBV27; clone size: .; J gene: TRBJ1-5; CDR3 protein: CASSSGTGNQPQHF; CDR3 DNA: TGTGCCAGCAGTTCCGGGACAGGGAATCAGCCCCAGCATTTT
CDR3 length: 13; D gene: .; V gene: TRBV7-8; clone size: .; J gene: TRBJ2-7; CDR3 protein: CASSNRDRSEQYF; CDR3 DNA: TGTGCCAGCAGCAACAGGGATCGTTCCGAGCAGTACTTC
CDR3 length: 14; D gene: .; V gene: TRBV15; clone size: .; J gene: TRBJ2-7; CDR3 protein: CATSRAGRPDEQYF; CDR3 DNA: TGTGCCACCAGCAGAGCCGGCAGGCCTGACGAGCAGTACTTC